The 11 T cell receptor beta chains given below trace back to one sample, sequenced in a study of T cells after yellow fever vaccination. One entry per CDR3 protein, called by TCRdb with MiXCR from the 5' RACE reads. This table holds 300,000 or so distinct CDR3 sequences, around 7% found once. This specimen was PBMCs, taken more than 40 days after the first yellow fever vaccination. Receptor source: a man aged 18 to 35 who received the YFV17D yellow fever vaccine.

The gene calls are TRBV20-1 and TRBJ2-7; D may be TRBD1 (5 bases). The CDR3 totals 14 residues. Germline-derived CDR1 and CDR2 are DFQATT and SNEGSKA (reference sequence). V gave up 7 bases and J gave up 2 bases, with 18 bases separating them. The CDR3, as DNA: TGCAGTGGGGAAGGGGTGCGCATCACCTACGAGCAGTACTTC. Its translation: CSGEGVRITYEQYF.

The J gene is TRBJ1-5, the V gene TRBV4-1; D unresolved. This CDR3 has 17 amino acids. Germline lookup yields CDR1 MGHRA and CDR2 YSYEKL. V lost 0 bases to trimming and J lost 0 bases, with 12 bases between them. CDR3 bases: TGCGCCAGCAGCCAAGATCGGCGAGGGTTTAGCAATCAGCCCCAGCATTTT. Translation: CASSQDRRGFSNQPQHF.

The rearrangement joins TRBV5-1 to TRBJ1-4, with 8 bases that match TRBD1. Per the germline V gene, CDR1 is SGHRS and CDR2 is YFSETQ. After removal of 3 bases from V and 7 bases from J, the junction contained 8 bases not matched to a gene. The CDR3 totals 15 residues. The CDR3 loop reads CASSWGTGGSEKLFF. The CDR3 nucleotides read TGCGCCAGCAGCTGGGGAACAGGGGGGAGTGAAAAACTGTTTTTT.

This clonotype has a count of ten or more. This sequence joins TRBV6-5 and TRBJ2-3; D is perhaps TRBD1 (5 bases). The length of the CDR3 is 15 residues. Germline assignment: CDR1 MNHEY and CDR2 SVGAGI. The germline V and J ends were trimmed by 2 bases and 3 bases, with 12 bases remaining between them. In DNA, the CDR3 is TGTGCCAGCAGTTACCAGGGCTCAAGGACAGATACGCAGTATTTT. Residues: CASSYQGSRTDTQYF.

The CDR3 DNA is TGTGCCATCAGTGAGTCGGGTATCGCGAACACCGGGGAGCTGTTTTTT. Translating gives CAISESGIANTGELFF. The chain has TRBV10-3 and TRBJ2-2; unclear D gene. Germline assignment: CDR1 ENHRY and CDR2 SYGVKD. V lost 0 bases, J lost 0 bases, and 8 bases lay in between. The CDR3 spans 16 residues.

The chain carries TRBV5-1 and TRBJ2-5; D ambiguous. Trimming removed 6 bases from V and 5 bases from J, with 14 bases in between. This CDR3 has 13 amino acids. From germline, CDR1 is SGHRS and CDR2 YFSETQ. CDR3 nucleotide sequence: TGCGCCAGCACCTCAGATGGGCACGAGACCCAGTACTTC. Amino acids: CASTSDGHETQYF.

The gene calls are TRBV7-8 and TRBJ2-5, with 7 bases identical to TRBD2. This CDR3 contains 14 residues. Unmatched junction bases numbered 4, after V lost 5 bases and J lost 1 base. Germline V gene sequence: CDR1 SGHVS, CDR2 FQNEAQ. The DNA for the CDR3 is TGTGCCAGCAGCCACGGACTAGTCCAAGAGACCCAGTACTTC. Translation: CASSHGLVQETQYF.

This clonotype was observed at least ten times. This chain joins TRBV20-1 and TRBJ1-2, with no clear D. The germline gives CDR1 DFQATT, CDR2 SNEGSKA (reference sequence). Between the trimmed V and J ends, which lost 5 bases and 3 bases, there was a span of 10 bases. The CDR3 contains 12 residues. In DNA, the CDR3 is TGCAGTGCTGACACCCAGGACTATGGCTACACCTTC. This codes for CSADTQDYGYTF.

In its sample, this clonotype was seen many times. The chain recombines TRBV12-3 or TRBV12-4 with TRBJ2-2; no reliable D call. With 7 bases removed from V and 1 base from J, the gap between germline ends came to 13 bases. The CDR3 extends over 15 amino acids. The CDR3 DNA sequence: TGTGCCAGCACCTCCCGGGCCCTGAACACCGGGGAGCTGTTTTTT. Protein: CASTSRALNTGELFF.

The CDR3 sequence: CASSAMIRDNSPLHF. The CDR3 bases are TGTGCCAGCAGCGCCATGATAAGGGACAATTCACCCCTCCACTTT. This rearrangement joins TRBV7-6 to TRBJ1-6; TRBD1 is a possible D gene (5 bases). Per germline, CDR1 SGHVS and CDR2 FNYEAQ. The CDR3 is 15 amino acids. Trimming left V 5 bases short and J 7 bases short, with 15 bases between.

This clonotype was observed a handful of times. The gene calls are TRBV7-2 and TRBJ2-2, with D possibly matching TRBD2 (6 bases). This CDR3 has 15 residues. Germline V gene sequence: CDR1 SGHTA, CDR2 FQGNSA. V gave up 5 bases and J gave up 4 bases, with 14 bases separating them. CDR3 nucleotide sequence: TGTGCCAGCAGCGGACCGGGAGTTGGCACCGGGGAGCTGTTTTTT. Protein sequence: CASSGPGVGTGELFF.